The source of this TCR beta chain is a study of CD8 T cells in Susac syndrome. The multiple sclerosis controls were treatment-naive patients affected by stable or active relapsing-remitting disease. Random hexamers served to reverse transcribe about 0.5 to 1 ug RNA. An immunoSEQ multiplex PCR generated amplified TCR beta CDR3 products spanning 54 Vbeta and 13 Jbeta. MiXCR, applied by TCRdb to the immunoSEQ multiplex PCR reads, yields one record per CDR3 protein. The profile shows 200,000 to 250,000 distinct CDR3 sequences, about 95% of them singletons. V was shortened by 7 bases and J by 15 bases, with 26 bases between the two germline ends. The CDR3 loop spans 13 amino acids. Germline CDR1 is SQVTM and CDR2 is ANQGSEA.

The sequence came from a human donor with multiple sclerosis. The sequencing input was CD4+ T cells from PBMCs. The genes are TRBV29-1 and TRBJ2-3; D might be TRBD2 (6 bases). CDR3 DNA: TGCAGCGCCAGAGTCAGCGTAGCGTCGGGGGTATATTTT. It yields the protein CSARVSVASGVYF.